The source of this T cell receptor (beta chain) is a study of blood T cell repertoires in COVID-19. Study in general: Specimens from acute and convalescent COVID-19 originated in the United States, Italy and Spain. From T cells, B-cell-depleted T cells, or PBMCs came the material, which was cDNA or gDNA.

In the original analysis: Using reference gene primer amplification, nucleated cell counts were estimated. The table came from immunoSEQ multiplex PCR; TCRdb's copy has only in-frame clones and leaves some out. The D gene and trimming were derived from the DNA, and the V and J assignments and clone size from that table. The table records roughly 500,000 clones, roughly 85% of them present only once. Sample: peripheral blood. This TCR was recovered from a human donor in a cohort sampled during active COVID-19.

Here the CDR3 DNA reads TGCAGTGCTAGTAACGGGAGGGCCGCTTCAGATACGCAGTATTTT. Encoded protein: CSASNGRAASDTQYF. The chain combines TRBV20-1 with TRBJ2-3; 8 nucleotides agree with TRBD2. This CDR3 has 15 amino acids. Germline CDR1 and CDR2: DFQATT and SNEGSKA (reference sequence). V trimming: 3 bases; J trimming: 4 bases; junction bases outside the gene matches: 9.